This TCR beta chain was documented in a study of T cells in Graves' hyperthyroidism and ophthalmopathy. This clonotype was counted ten times or more. CDR3 length: 14 amino acids. V lost 0 bases to trimming and J lost 5 bases, with 14 bases between them. From germline, CDR1 is GTSNPN and CDR2 SVGIG (reference sequence). RNA transcripts served as the template for amplifying TCR beta CDR3 regions. The HTBI primer set drove a first-round RT-PCR of the TCR CDR3. TCRdb ran MiXCR on the multiplex PCR reads and lists one entry per CDR3 protein. This repertoire shows hundreds of thousands of distinct CDR3 sequences, roughly 15% found once; its top ten account for approximately 12%.

The sequence was collected from a woman in her fifties or sixties with Graves' ophthalmopathy. Material for sequencing was blood. The chain links TRBV30 to TRBJ2-7; D gene unclear. The CDR3, as DNA: TGTGCCTGGAGTGTAGGCGCCCTTTTAAACGAGCAGTACTTC. Translated: CAWSVGALLNEQYF.